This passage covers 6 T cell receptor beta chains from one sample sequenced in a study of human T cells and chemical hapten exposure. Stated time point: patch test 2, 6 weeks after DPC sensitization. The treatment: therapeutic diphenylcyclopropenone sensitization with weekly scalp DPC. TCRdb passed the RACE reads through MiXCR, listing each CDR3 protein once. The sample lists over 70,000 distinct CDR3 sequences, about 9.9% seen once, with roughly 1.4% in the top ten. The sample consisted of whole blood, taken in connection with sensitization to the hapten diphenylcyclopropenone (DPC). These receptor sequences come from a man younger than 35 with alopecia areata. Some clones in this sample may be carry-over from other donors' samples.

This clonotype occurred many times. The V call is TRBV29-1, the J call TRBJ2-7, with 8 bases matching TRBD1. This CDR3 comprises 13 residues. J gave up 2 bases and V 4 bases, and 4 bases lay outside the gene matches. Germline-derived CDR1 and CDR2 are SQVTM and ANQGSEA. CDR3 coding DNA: TGCAGCGTTGCCCGGGACAGGACCTACGAGCAGTACTTC. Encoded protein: CSVARDRTYEQYF.

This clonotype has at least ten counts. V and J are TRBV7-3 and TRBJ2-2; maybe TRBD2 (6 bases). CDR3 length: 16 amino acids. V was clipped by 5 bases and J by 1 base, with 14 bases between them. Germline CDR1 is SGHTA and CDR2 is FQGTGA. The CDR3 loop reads CASSQRGGENTGELFF. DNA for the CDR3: TGTGCCAGCAGCCAACGCGGCGGGGAGAACACCGGGGAGCTGTTTTTT.

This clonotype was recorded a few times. CDR3 amino acids: CASSEIRGPGRDNSPLHF. CDR3 DNA sequence: TGTGCCAGCAGCGAAATCCGGGGGCCTGGGCGCGATAATTCACCCCTCCACTTT. The chain uses TRBV4-2 and TRBJ1-6, with a possible D match to TRBD1 (6 bases). CDR1 and CDR2 (germline): LGHNA, YNFKEQ. V gave up 5 bases and J gave up 5 bases, with 22 bases separating them. The CDR3 has 18 residues.

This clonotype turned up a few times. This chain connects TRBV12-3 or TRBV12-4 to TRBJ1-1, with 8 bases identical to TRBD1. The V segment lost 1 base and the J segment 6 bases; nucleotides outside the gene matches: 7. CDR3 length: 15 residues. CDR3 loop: CASSLDGRGRAEAFF. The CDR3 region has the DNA TGTGCCAGCAGTTTAGATGGCAGGGGGCGGGCTGAAGCTTTCTTT.

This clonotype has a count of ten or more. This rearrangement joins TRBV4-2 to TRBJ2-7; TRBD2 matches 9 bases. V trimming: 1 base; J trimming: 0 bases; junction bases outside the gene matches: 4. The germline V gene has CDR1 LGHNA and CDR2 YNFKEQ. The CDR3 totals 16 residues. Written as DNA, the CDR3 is TGTGCCAGCAGCCAAGGCGGAGCGGGGGGCTCCTACGAGCAGTACTTC. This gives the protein CASSQGGAGGSYEQYF.

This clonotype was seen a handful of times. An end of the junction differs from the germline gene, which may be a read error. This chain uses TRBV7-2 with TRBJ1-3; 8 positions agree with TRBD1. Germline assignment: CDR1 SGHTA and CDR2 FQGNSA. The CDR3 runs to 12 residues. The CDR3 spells CASSLASGQAHF. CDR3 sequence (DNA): TGTGCCAGCAGCTTAGCGTCGGGACAGGCCCATTTT.